The 9 T cell receptor beta chains below come from one sample, sequenced in a study of T cells in Graves' hyperthyroidism and ophthalmopathy. TCR beta CDR3 regions were amplified from RNA transcripts. TCR CDR3 regions were first amplified by RT-PCR with HTBI primers. Each CDR3 protein gets one entry after TCRdb re-called the multiplex PCR reads with MiXCR. This table holds about 500,000 distinct CDR3 sequences, over 15% found once. Material: blood. The receptors stem from a woman in her late teens or twenties with Graves' ophthalmopathy.

The count of this clonotype is one. The gene calls are TRBV2 and TRBJ2-7, with 8 bases lining up with TRBD1. V shed 4 bases and J 3 bases; nucleotides not matched to a gene: 14. Germline V gene lookup returns CDR1 SNHLY and CDR2 FYNNEI. This CDR3 spans 17 amino acids. The CDR3 region is CASSGTGINLFFYEQYF. The CDR3 coding sequence is TGTGCCAGCAGTGGGACAGGGATCAACCTTTTCTTCTACGAGCAGTACTTC.

This chain uses TRBV18 with TRBJ2-7; 9 bases are a match to TRBD2. V was clipped by 3 bases and J by 6 bases; unmatched bases: 6. Germline CDR1 is KGHSH and CDR2 is LQKENI. CDR3 size: 14 residues. CDR3 in DNA: TGTGCCAGCTCACCGGCGGGGGGGAACCGCGAGCAGTACTTC. It yields the protein CASSPAGGNREQYF. Full variable domain (outside the CDR3, taken from reference TRBV18 and TRBJ2-7): NAGVMQNPRHLVRRRGQEARLRCSPMKGHSHVYWYRQLPEEGLKFMVYLQKENIIDESGMPKERFSAEFPKEGPSILRIQQVVRGDSAAYFCASSPAGGNREQYFGPGTRLTVT.

This clonotype has at least ten counts. The rearrangement links TRBV28 to TRBJ2-4; no firm D call. With 4 bases removed from V and 7 bases from J, the gap between germline ends came to 20 bases. The germline CDR1 and CDR2 sequences are MDHEN and SYDVKM. The CDR3 runs to 16 residues. The CDR3 nucleotides are TGTGCCAGCAGTTCGACGGGCCGGGCTGGGCGGAACATTCAGTACTTC. It specifies CASSSTGRAGRNIQYF.

This clonotype has a count of ten or more. The rearrangement joins TRBV7-2 to TRBJ2-3; D possibly corresponds to TRBD2 (5 bases). Germline CDR1 SGHTA, CDR2 FQGNSA. The CDR3 runs 17 residues. V was cut by 5 bases and J by 4 bases, with 22 bases left in between. CDR3 residues: CASSQTAALARADTQYF. CDR3 nucleotides: TGTGCCAGCAGCCAAACCGCCGCCCTAGCTCGAGCAGATACGCAGTATTTT.

Only a few counts were recorded for this clonotype. The J gene is TRBJ2-7, the V gene TRBV9; 8 nucleotides align to TRBD1. J gave up 6 bases and V 4 bases, and 15 bases lay outside the gene matches. The CDR3 runs 16 residues. CDR1 is SGDLS and CDR2 is YYNGEE in the germline V gene. The CDR3 bases are TGTGCCAGCAGCCTAGCTCCCCAGGGGGCAAGAAGCGAGCAGTACTTC. This sequence encodes CASSLAPQGARSEQYF.

This clonotype was picked up many times. This sequence joins TRBV5-1 and TRBJ2-1; 12 bases match TRBD1. CDR1 SGHRS and CDR2 YFSETQ come from the germline V gene. The CDR3 has 18 residues. Unmatched junction bases numbered 8, after V lost 4 bases and J lost 0 bases. CDR3 sequence reads: CASSGDRGHLSSYNEQFF. The CDR3 bases are TGCGCCAGCAGCGGGGACAGGGGGCATCTTAGCTCCTACAATGAGCAGTTCTTC.

In its sample, this clonotype was seen a few times. This sequence joins TRBV6-5 and TRBJ1-5; D is uncertain. The germline CDR1 and CDR2 sequences are MNHEY and SVGAGI. This CDR3 comprises 14 residues. V lost 4 bases, J lost 5 bases, and 12 bases lay in between. CDR3 coding DNA: TGTGCCAGCAGTTCTGGGTATGGAGATCAGCCCCAGCATTTT. Translating gives CASSSGYGDQPQHF.

This clonotype was counted a few times. The chain uses TRBV7-9 and TRBJ2-6; TRBD1 is a possible D gene (6 bases). Trimming cost V 2 bases and J 0 bases, with 20 bases left between them. The CDR3 length is 20 residues. Germline V gene sequence: CDR1 SEHNR, CDR2 FQNEAQ (reference sequence). CDR3 sequence reads: CASSLRRQARVPSGANVLTF. In nucleotides, the CDR3 is TGTGCCAGCAGCTTAAGGCGACAGGCAAGAGTTCCCTCTGGGGCCAACGTCCTGACTTTC. The variable domain in full, completed from reference TRBV7-9 and TRBJ2-6, reads DTGVSQNPRHKITKRGQNVTFRCDPISEHNRLYWYRQTLGQGPEFLTYFQNEAQLEKSRLLSDRFSAERPKGSFSTLEIQRTEQGDSAMYLCASSLRRQARVPSGANVLTFGAGSRLTVL.

In this sample, this clonotype turned up many times. The CDR3 loop is CASSRRGTRGIQPQHF. CDR3 in DNA: TGTGCCAGCAGTCGTAGGGGGACTAGAGGGATTCAGCCCCAGCATTTT. The chain carries TRBV28 and TRBJ1-5, with TRBD1 as a possible D gene (6 bases). Germline V lookup: CDR1 MDHEN, CDR2 SYDVKM. Deletions cut 5 bases from V and 6 bases from J, with 20 bases between. The CDR3 has 16 residues.